These T cell receptor beta chains were read from a single sample in a study of blood T cell repertoires in COVID-19. The assay was immunoSEQ multiplex PCR, and TCRdb's table has in-frame clones only and misses some. The table has fewer than 250,000 clones, about 83% seen once. Material for sequencing was peripheral blood. The receptor set was obtained from a woman in her forties or fifties with acute or convalescent COVID-19. Each CDR3 is given with its conserved first and last residue. A D gene is named only where the DNA matches it firmly. Clone size is stated in some rows and not others, as once, few, many or a class when expanded.

V gene,clone size,J gene,D gene,CDR3 DNA,CDR3 protein
TRBV9,NA,TRBJ1-6,TRBD1,TGTGCCAGCAGCGCCGGGACAGGGGGCGTCGAGTCACCCCTCCACTTT,CASSAGTGGVESPLHF
TRBV28,many,TRBJ1-1,NA,TGTGCCAGCAGTTCCCAGCCTCTAGTGGAAGCTTTCTTT,CASSSQPLVEAFF
TRBV2,NA,TRBJ1-6,TRBD1,TGTGCCAGCAGTGAGAGGGACAGCGATTCACCCCTCCACTTT,CASSERDSDSPLHF
TRBV5-1,once,TRBJ2-1,TRBD2,TGCGCCAGCAGCCCGACCGGGACTAGCGGGAGGGGGCAGTTCTTC,CASSPTGTSGRGQFF
TRBV6-5,NA,TRBJ2-5,NA,TGTGCCAGTGGGGGGTCGGTATCACAAGAGACCCAGTACTTC,CASGGSVSQETQYF
TRBV9,NA,TRBJ1-2,TRBD1,TGTGCCAGCAGCGTAGGACAGGGGGCTATATATGGCTACACCTTC,CASSVGQGAIYGYTF
TRBV5-6,NA,TRBJ2-5,NA,TGTGCCAGCAGCTTGCCGGGAGAGGAGACCCAGTACTTC,CASSLPGEETQYF
TRBV28,NA,TRBJ1-3,NA,TGTGCCAGCAGTTTAGCCCCCGGGAGAGGAAACACCATATATTTT,CASSLAPGRGNTIYF
TRBV13,NA,TRBJ2-1,NA,TGTGCCAGCAGCTTTTCGCGGGGCCCCCCCTACAATGAGCAGTTCTTC,CASSFSRGPPYNEQFF
TRBV25-1,NA,TRBJ2-5,NA,TGTGCCAGCAGTTTTGTCGGAGGTACCTCAGCTGAGACCCAGTACTTC,CASSFVGGTSAETQYF
TRBV5-5,NA,TRBJ2-2,NA,TGTGCCAGCAGCTTGGAGGTGGGCAGGGCGAGCACCGGGGAGCTGTTTTTT,CASSLEVGRASTGELFF
TRBV2,NA,TRBJ2-1,NA,TGTGCCGGGGTGGAGGGGTCCTACAATGAGCAGTTCTTC,CAGVEGSYNEQFF
TRBV5-4,NA,TRBJ2-1,TRBD2,TGTGCCAGCAGCTTGACTAGCGGGAGAACCTACAATGAGCAGTTCTTC,CASSLTSGRTYNEQFF
TRBV5-4,NA,TRBJ2-2,TRBD2,TGTGCCAGCAGCGAAGGACTAGCGGAGAACACCGGGGAGCTGTTTTTT,CASSEGLAENTGELFF
TRBV24-1,NA,TRBJ2-1,TRBD2,TGTGCCACCAGTGACAGACTAGCGGTTGGGAATGAGCAGTTCTTC,CATSDRLAVGNEQFF
TRBV3-1/TRBV3-2,NA,TRBJ2-7,TRBD1,TGTGCCAGCAGCCAAGGGAACAGGGGAGTTTACGAGCAGTACTTC,CASSQGNRGVYEQYF
TRBV2,NA,TRBJ2-1,NA,TGTGCCAGCCTCTTTACTCCTTCGAGCTCCTACAATGAGCAGTTCTTC,CASLFTPSSSYNEQFF
TRBV6-2/TRBV6-3,NA,TRBJ2-1,TRBD2,TGTGCCAGCAGTCGGGACTACTCCTACAATGAGCAGTTCTTC,CASSRDYSYNEQFF
TRBV29-1,NA,TRBJ2-5,NA,TGCAGCGTTGATCCCTGGGCGCAAGAGACCCAGTACTTC,CSVDPWAQETQYF
TRBV27,NA,TRBJ1-4,NA,TGTGCCAGCAGTATCAGTCGGGTTGAAAAACTGTTTTTT,CASSISRVEKLFF
TRBV6-5,NA,TRBJ2-3,NA,TGTGCCAGCAGTTACGCGCCCATGACAGTTGATACGCAGTATTTT,CASSYAPMTVDTQYF
TRBV14,few,TRBJ2-7,TRBD2,TGTGCCAGCAGCCAAGATCACCAGCGGGGAGCCTACGAGCAGTACTTC,CASSQDHQRGAYEQYF
TRBV19,NA,TRBJ2-4,TRBD1,TGTGCCAGTAGTACGGGACAGGGATATGACATTCAGTACTTC,CASSTGQGYDIQYF
TRBV19,few,TRBJ2-7,TRBD1,TGTGCCAGTAGTCCCGGGACAGGGAGGTACGAGCAGTACTTC,CASSPGTGRYEQYF
TRBV5-8,NA,TRBJ2-3,TRBD2,TGTGCCAGCAGCTTCGAGACCCGACTAGCGGAGATCACAGATACGCAGTATTTT,CASSFETRLAEITDTQYF
TRBV18,NA,TRBJ2-5,TRBD1,TGTGCCAGCTCTCGGGACAGGGGAGGAGGCCAGTACTTC,CASSRDRGGGQYF
TRBV5-5,NA,TRBJ2-1,TRBD2,TGTGCCAGCAGCCGCGAGTTAGCGGGAGGGAGGGATGAGCAGTTCTTC,CASSRELAGGRDEQFF
TRBV30,NA,TRBJ1-4,TRBD1,TGTGCCTGGAGTTTTCGGACAGGGGGTGAAAAACTGTTTTTT,CAWSFRTGGEKLFF
TRBV7-9,NA,TRBJ2-3,NA,TGTGCCAGCAGCTTAAACCCCAGCGAAGATACGCAGTATTTT,CASSLNPSEDTQYF
TRBV30,NA,TRBJ1-6,NA,TGTGCCTGGAGAGGAGGAGAACCGCCCGACCACTTT,CAWRGGEPPDHF
TRBV24-1,NA,TRBJ2-2,NA,TGTGCCACCTCCCCTGGTTGGCGGGGCGCGAACACCGGGGAGCTGTTTTTT,CATSPGWRGANTGELFF
TRBV20-1,NA,TRBJ2-1,TRBD2,TGCAGTGCTAGTGACCGGACTAGCGGGATTAATGAGCAGTTCTTC,CSASDRTSGINEQFF
TRBV5-1,NA,TRBJ2-3,TRBD1,TGCGCCAGCAGCTTGGAGGGACAGGGGAAGGGTGATACGCAGTATTTT,CASSLEGQGKGDTQYF
TRBV27,NA,TRBJ1-6,TRBD1,TGTGCCAGCAGTCTCTATCCGCAGGGGGCGCAGAATTCACCCCTCCACTTT,CASSLYPQGAQNSPLHF
TRBV5-3,NA,TRBJ1-5,NA,TGTGCCAGAAGCTTGGCCGTGTCGCGGAGCAATCAGCCCCAGCATTTT,CARSLAVSRSNQPQHF
TRBV29-1,NA,TRBJ2-1,TRBD2,TGCAGCGTCGGACTAGGGTACAACAATGAGCAGTTCTTC,CSVGLGYNNEQFF
TRBV5-1,NA,TRBJ2-1,NA,TGCGCCAGCAGCTCCACAGCAAACAATGAGCAGTTCTTC,CASSSTANNEQFF
TRBV5-1,NA,TRBJ2-1,NA,TGCGCCAGCAGCTTGGAAGGCGGGAAAGAGCAGTTCTTC,CASSLEGGKEQFF
TRBV28,many,TRBJ1-1,NA,TGTGCCAGCAGTCGAGGTGGGGAGGTTGGCACTGAAGCTTTCTTT,CASSRGGEVGTEAFF
TRBV24-1,NA,TRBJ2-2,TRBD2,TGTGCCACCAGTGATTTGCGGTCGCGGGAGGGATTAACCGGGGAGCTGTTTTTT,CATSDLRSREGLTGELFF
TRBV24-1,NA,TRBJ2-5,TRBD1,TGTGCCACCAGTGATCCCTCGACAGGGGGCGAAAAGACCCAGTACTTC,CATSDPSTGGEKTQYF
TRBV12-3/TRBV12-4,NA,TRBJ2-7,NA,TGTGCCAGCAGTTTAGGCGGCTCCTACGAGCAGTACTTC,CASSLGGSYEQYF
TRBV9,NA,TRBJ2-5,TRBD2,TGTGCCAGCAGCGGAGCGGGGAGCCAAGAGACCCAGTACTTC,CASSGAGSQETQYF